The 24 T cell receptor beta chains below come from one sample, sequenced in a study of T cell changes during pregnancy in multiple sclerosis. Using immunoSEQ multiplex PCR, the repertoire was profiled, and TCRdb retains in-frame clones only, with some absent. The sample shows about 31,000 clones, 93% of them seen only once. Sequenced material: CD4+ T cells from peripheral blood mononuclear cells, taken in the second trimester of pregnancy. Every receptor here comes from a female donor with multiple sclerosis, enrolled in a pregnancy study.

The chain employs TRBV18 and TRBJ2-5; the match to TRBD1 covers 7 bases. Germline V gives CDR1 KGHSH, CDR2 LQKENI. J lost 0 bases, V lost 6 bases, and 19 bases had no gene match. The length of the CDR3 is 19 residues. DNA for the CDR3: TGTGCCAGCTCCTACAGGGGCCCTAGTGGACCGATAAACCAAGAGACCCAGTACTTC. Encoded protein: CASSYRGPSGPINQETQYF.

This chain links TRBV19 with TRBJ2-7; possible D gene TRBD2, 6 bases. Looked up from germline, CDR1 is LNHDA and CDR2 is SQIVND (reference sequence). The CDR3 totals 15 residues. Trimming took off 4 bases at V and 5 bases at J, with 18 bases between the two ends. The chain's CDR3 is CASSTGGTGGNEQYF. The CDR3 DNA is TGTGCCAGTAGTACCGGCGGGACTGGGGGAAACGAGCAGTACTTC.

This chain connects TRBV5-4 to TRBJ2-7, with TRBD1 matching 7 bases. Germline trimming cut 2 bases from V and 5 bases from J; bases unmatched to any gene: 4. CDR1 SGHNT and CDR2 YYREEE come from the germline V gene (reference sequence). CDR3 size: 13 residues. The CDR3 region has the DNA TGTGCCAGCAGCTTAACAGGGGTGCACGAGCAGTACTTC. It yields the protein CASSLTGVHEQYF.

This rearrangement joins TRBV7-6 to TRBJ1-5, with 8 bases lining up with TRBD1. V gave up 5 bases and J gave up 5 bases; unmatched junction bases: 8. This CDR3 contains 15 residues. Germline CDR1 is SGHVS and CDR2 is FNYEAQ. This CDR3 reads CASSRGQGGDQPQHF. CDR3 DNA sequence: TGTGCCAGCAGCCGTGGACAGGGAGGGGATCAGCCCCAGCATTTT.

This clone appeared a few times. The genes are TRBV28 and TRBJ1-2; D is perhaps TRBD1 (6 bases). Germline CDR1 is MDHEN and CDR2 is SYDVKM. CDR3 size: 15 residues. Trimming took 5 bases from V and 7 from J, leaving 20 bases between them. The CDR3 coding sequence is TGTGCCAGCAGTACCTCCATTGACAGGCGGGCTGGCTACACCTTC. This translates into CASSTSIDRRAGYTF.

This clone is a singleton in its sample. This rearrangement joins TRBV18 to TRBJ2-5, with 7 bases identical to TRBD2. The CDR3 has 15 residues. The germline CDR1 and CDR2 sequences are KGHSH and LQKENI. The junction had 7 bases not matched to a gene; V was cut back by 1 base and J by 5 bases. DNA of the CDR3: TGTGCCAGCTCACCACGCGGGACTATCCCGGAGACCCAGTACTTC. This codes for CASSPRGTIPETQYF. The full variable domain, completed using reference TRBV18 and TRBJ2-5, is NAGVMQNPRHLVRRRGQEARLRCSPMKGHSHVYWYRQLPEEGLKFMVYLQKENIIDESGMPKERFSAEFPKEGPSILRIQQVVRGDSAAYFCASSPRGTIPETQYFGPGTRLLVL.

The rearrangement uses TRBV7-6 and TRBJ2-1; 10 positions agree with TRBD1. The trim removed 1 base at V and 6 bases at J, leaving 12 bases unmatched. The CDR3 has 18 amino acids. Germline CDR1 SGHVS, CDR2 FNYEAQ. The CDR3 DNA reads TGTGCCAGCAGCTTAGAGCCCCTAAGGACAGGGGGATTCAATGAGCAGTTCTTC. It specifies CASSLEPLRTGGFNEQFF.

The chain employs TRBV5-1 and TRBJ2-7; TRBD2 agrees at 14 bases. The CDR3 consists of 15 residues. Germline CDR1 reads SGHRS; CDR2 reads YFSETQ. Trimming cost V 4 bases and J 7 bases; bases outside gene matches: 7. The chain's CDR3 is CASSTGLAGVGEQYF. CDR3 bases: TGCGCCAGCAGCACGGGACTAGCGGGAGTGGGGGAGCAGTACTTC.

The J gene is TRBJ1-2, the V gene TRBV25-1, with a weak D call TRBD1 (5 bases). The germline V and J ends were trimmed by 7 bases and 8 bases, with 17 bases remaining between them. Germline CDR1 and CDR2: MGHDK and SYGVNS. The CDR3 sequence is 13 residues long. The CDR3 spells CASTKGGWGGYTF. The CDR3 DNA reads as TGTGCCAGCACGAAAGGAGGGTGGGGCGGCTACACCTTC.

V gene TRBV7-2 combines with J gene TRBJ1-5; the match to TRBD1 covers 10 bases. Trimming cost V 5 bases and J 6 bases; bases outside gene matches: 10. The CDR3 totals 16 residues. Per the germline V gene, CDR1 is SGHTA and CDR2 is FQGNSA. The CDR3 DNA reads as TGTGCCAGCAGCCCAGACAGGGGGCGCTTGGGTCAGCCCCAGCATTTT. Its translation: CASSPDRGRLGQPQHF.

The chain joins TRBV18 to TRBJ1-2, with TRBD1 matching 7 bases. Germline CDR1 is KGHSH and CDR2 is LQKENI. The V and J ends lost 3 bases and 3 bases, in that order; junction bases with no gene match: 1. There are 13 residues in the CDR3. The CDR3 spells CASSPGQDYGYTF. The DNA of the CDR3 is TGTGCCAGCTCACCTGGACAGGACTATGGCTACACCTTC. The entire variable domain, with the rest obtained from reference TRBV18 and TRBJ1-2, is as follows: NAGVMQNPRHLVRRRGQEARLRCSPMKGHSHVYWYRQLPEEGLKFMVYLQKENIIDESGMPKERFSAEFPKEGPSILRIQQVVRGDSAAYFCASSPGQDYGYTFGSGTRLTVV.

This clone appeared a single time. Here the CDR3 reads CASSESRTGELFF. DNA of the CDR3: TGTGCCAGCAGTGAAAGTAGAACCGGGGAGCTGTTTTTT. This chain joins TRBV2 and TRBJ2-2; D is ambiguous. With 2 bases removed from V and 5 bases from J, the gap between germline ends came to 6 bases. CDR1 and CDR2 (germline): SNHLY, FYNNEI. The CDR3 is 13 residues long.

V and J are TRBV6-5 and TRBJ2-7; TRBD1 matches 10 bases. CDR3 size: 14 residues. CDR1 is MNHEY, CDR2 SVGAGI, per germline. The V and J ends lost 7 bases and 3 bases, in that order; junction bases with no gene match: 6. In nucleotides, the CDR3 is TGTGCCAGCATCTCGACAGGGGGCGGCTACGAGCAGTACTTC. Translated: CASISTGGGYEQYF.

This chain connects TRBV29-1 to TRBJ2-2, with D perhaps matching TRBD1 (5 bases). Germline values: CDR1 SQVTM, CDR2 ANQGSEA. The CDR3 has 15 amino acids. The germline V and J ends were trimmed by 7 bases and 2 bases, with 17 bases remaining between them. The CDR3 loop is CSGRFVTENTGELFF. CDR3 nucleotides: TGCAGCGGACGCTTCGTGACAGAAAACACCGGGGAGCTGTTTTTT.

CDR3 DNA sequence: TGTGCCAGCAGCTCCACCAGGGGGCTTGAGCAGTTCTTC. Translated: CASSSTRGLEQFF. This chain uses TRBV11-3 with TRBJ2-1; TRBD1 agrees at 8 bases. The CDR3 loop spans 13 amino acids. V lost 4 bases, J lost 9 bases, and 5 bases stayed unmatched. Germline V CDR1 and CDR2: SGHNT, YENEEA.

This chain joins TRBV10-1 and TRBJ2-2; the match to TRBD1 covers 7 bases. Per germline, CDR1 WNHNN and CDR2 SYGVQD (reference sequence). The CDR3 extends over 15 amino acids. With V trimmed by 5 bases and J by 7 bases, 10 bases remained unmatched. The CDR3 spells CASSPSRGPRGELFF. CDR3 bases: TGCGCCAGCAGTCCTTCGAGGGGGCCCCGCGGGGAGCTGTTTTTT.

This clone came up a few times. The chain is built from TRBV5-1 and TRBJ2-1; TRBD1 matches 8 bases. The CDR3 has 14 amino acids. Germline CDR1 and CDR2: SGHRS and YFSETQ. After removal of 7 bases from V and 4 bases from J, the junction contained 7 bases not matched to a gene. Here the CDR3 DNA reads TGCGCCAGCCGCCAGGACAGGGCGTACAATGAGCAGTTCTTC. Translating gives CASRQDRAYNEQFF.

The chain is built from TRBV5-1 and TRBJ1-4, with D possibly matching TRBD1 (6 bases). CDR3 size: 14 residues. The germline CDR1 and CDR2 sequences are SGHRS and YFSETQ. The germline V and J ends were trimmed by 4 bases and 3 bases, with 10 bases remaining between them. As DNA, the CDR3 is TGCGCCAGCAGCGTACAGGGCTCTAATGAAAAACTGTTTTTT. This sequence encodes CASSVQGSNEKLFF. Full variable domain (outside the CDR3, taken from reference TRBV5-1 and TRBJ1-4): KAGVTQTPRYLIKTRGQQVTLSCSPISGHRSVSWYQQTPGQGLQFLFEYFSETQRNKGNFPGRFSGRQFSNSRSEMNVSTLELGDSALYLCASSVQGSNEKLFFGSGTQLSVL.

The chain recombines TRBV5-1 with TRBJ2-7; D is possibly TRBD1 (6 bases). V lost 3 bases and J 2 bases, leaving 12 bases between the germline ends. Germline-derived CDR1 and CDR2 are SGHRS and YFSETQ. The CDR3 totals 14 residues. The CDR3 sequence is CASSSRDNAYEQYF. The CDR3 DNA follows: TGCGCCAGCAGCTCTAGGGACAACGCCTACGAGCAGTACTTC.

The chain recombines TRBV2 with TRBJ2-7, with TRBD2 matching 10 bases. The V segment lost 8 bases and the J segment 4 bases; nucleotides outside the gene matches: 8. The CDR3 is made up of 14 amino acids. The germline V gene has CDR1 SNHLY and CDR2 FYNNEI. Here the CDR3 DNA reads TGTGCCAGCGCTAGCGGGAGTAACCAGTACGAGCAGTACTTC. Translating gives CASASGSNQYEQYF.

In this sample, this clone turned up once. This chain joins TRBV19 and TRBJ2-1; D perhaps matches TRBD2 (5 bases). The germline V gene encodes CDR1 LNHDA and CDR2 SQIVND (reference sequence). Deletions cut 5 bases from V and 1 base from J, with 9 bases between. The CDR3 has 14 amino acids. The CDR3 sequence: CASSDRDSYNEQFF. CDR3 bases: TGTGCCAGTAGTGACCGGGATTCCTACAATGAGCAGTTCTTC.

The genes are TRBV12-5 and TRBJ2-7; 8 bases are shared with TRBD2. Trimming took 9 bases from V and 6 from J; bases not matched to a gene: 7. The CDR3 covers 12 residues. In germline, CDR1 is LGHNT, CDR2 FRNRAP. The CDR3 coding sequence is TGTGCTAGACCGCGGGGGGTTTTCGAGCAGTACTTC. Amino acids: CARPRGVFEQYF.

The genes are TRBV5-1 and TRBJ1-4; 8 bases align to TRBD1. The CDR3 is 13 residues long. From germline, CDR1 is SGHRS and CDR2 YFSETQ. The V and J ends lost 4 bases and 6 bases, in that order; junction bases with no gene match: 2. In DNA, the CDR3 is TGCGCCAGCAGCCCGACAGGGGATGAAAAACTGTTTTTT. Amino acids: CASSPTGDEKLFF.

This chain links TRBV7-3 with TRBJ2-5, with 11 nucleotides matching TRBD2. The CDR3 totals 16 residues. J was trimmed by 2 bases and V by 1 base; bases with no gene match: 3. Germline CDR1 and CDR2: SGHTA and FQGTGA. CDR3 residues: CASSLRGTSGQETQYF. The CDR3 bases are TGTGCCAGCAGCTTAAGAGGGACTAGCGGACAAGAGACCCAGTACTTC.